The next 13 T cell receptor beta chains were all read from a single sample in a study of CD8+ T cells in alopecia areata. Noted treatment: oral pan-JAK inhibitor, 5-10 mg twice daily. cDNA serving as the sequencing template came from extracted, reverse transcribed RNA. The table came from immunoSEQ multiplex PCR; TCRdb's copy has only in-frame clones and leaves some out. Of some 170,000 clones listed, 50% to 65% are singletons. Sample: CD8+ T cells sorted from blood, taken at week 24, from a patient treated with tofacitinib. The receptors were gathered from a human donor with alopecia areata.

The rearrangement joins TRBV30 to TRBJ1-2; tentative D call: TRBD1 (5 bases). The CDR3 is 13 residues long. V was pared by 4 bases and J by 0 bases, with 9 bases between. Germline CDR1 reads GTSNPN; CDR2 reads SVGIG (reference sequence). The CDR3 bases are TGTGCCTGGAAGGGGATTACTAACTATGGCTACACCTTC. It yields the protein CAWKGITNYGYTF. Drawing the rest from reference TRBV30 and TRBJ1-2, the complete variable domain is SQTIHQWPATLVQPVGSPLSLECTVEGTSNPNLYWYRQAAGRGLQLLFYSVGIGQISSEVPQNLSASRPQDRQFILSSKKLLLSDSGFYLCAWKGITNYGYTFGSGTRLTVV.

In this sample, this clone turned up a few times. V usage is TRBV14 and J usage is TRBJ2-1, with a possible D match to TRBD1 (5 bases). Per the germline V gene, CDR1 is SGHDN and CDR2 is FVKESK. This CDR3 comprises 14 residues. V shed 0 bases and J shed 4 bases, with 7 bases lying between them. The CDR3 coding sequence is TGTGCCAGCAGCCAAGAACAGGAGTACAATGAGCAGTTCTTC. It is translated as CASSQEQEYNEQFF.

This rearrangement joins TRBV6-6 to TRBJ2-3, with TRBD1 as a possible D gene (5 bases). This CDR3 spans 14 amino acids. Trimming left V 5 bases short and J 1 base short, with 10 bases between. Germline V CDR1 and CDR2: MNHNY, SVGAGI (reference sequence). CDR3 loop: CASSDDSGTDTQYF. The CDR3 nucleotides read TGTGCCAGCAGTGACGACAGCGGCACAGATACGCAGTATTTT.

This chain links TRBV2 with TRBJ1-4, with D tentatively TRBD1 (6 bases). V was trimmed by 2 bases and J by 10 bases, leaving 14 bases between them. The germline V gene encodes CDR1 SNHLY and CDR2 FYNNEI. CDR3 size: 14 residues. CDR3 bases: TGTGCCAGCAGTGAAAATTTAGGAGGGGGAAAACTGTTTTTT. Its translation: CASSENLGGGKLFF.

The chain carries TRBV2 and TRBJ1-1, with D unclear. Germline V gene sequence: CDR1 SNHLY, CDR2 FYNNEI. Trimming shortened V by 5 bases and J by 0 bases, and 13 bases separated the two germline ends. The CDR3 consists of 15 residues. CDR3 sequence reads: CASSRLQLMNTEAFF. The CDR3 bases are TGTGCCAGCAGTCGGTTACAACTCATGAACACTGAAGCTTTCTTT.

This chain uses TRBV15 with TRBJ1-1; 7 bases fit TRBD1. With V trimmed by 0 bases and J by 7 bases, 5 bases remained unmatched. CDR1 is LNHNV, CDR2 YYDKDF, per germline (reference sequence). The CDR3 loop spans 14 amino acids. The CDR3 spells CATSRDTGEYEAFF. CDR3 coding DNA: TGTGCCACCAGCAGAGACACAGGGGAATATGAAGCTTTCTTT.

This clone has more than one count but fewer than ten. This chain links TRBV27 with TRBJ2-5, with 9 bases lining up with TRBD1. CDR3 length: 15 residues. The V segment lost 5 bases and the J segment 1 base; nucleotides outside the gene matches: 5. Germline-derived CDR1 and CDR2 are MNHEY and SMNVEV (reference sequence). The CDR3 loop reads CASSPQGQGQETQYF. DNA for the CDR3: TGTGCCAGCAGTCCCCAGGGACAGGGCCAAGAGACCCAGTACTTC.

J is TRBJ2-7 and V is TRBV25-1; D possibly corresponds to TRBD1 (5 bases). Germline V gene data show CDR1 as MGHDK and CDR2 as SYGVNS. This CDR3 contains 13 residues. V was shortened by 6 bases and J by 4 bases, with 13 bases between the two germline ends. CDR3 sequence reads: CASSEGRGYEQYF. CDR3 DNA: TGTGCCAGCAGCGAAGGTAGGGGTTACGAGCAGTACTTC.

In nucleotides, the CDR3 is TGTGCCAGCAGTGACCCCGGACCCTACGAGCAGTACTTC. Translated: CASSDPGPYEQYF. The chain carries TRBV2 and TRBJ2-7; D remains ambiguous. Germline V gene lookup returns CDR1 SNHLY and CDR2 FYNNEI. V was pared by 3 bases and J by 2 bases, with 8 bases between. The length of the CDR3 is 13 residues.

This clone is a singleton in its sample. This sequence joins TRBV6-5 and TRBJ1-2, with 7 bases that match TRBD1. V dropped 5 bases and J dropped 9; count of bases not matched to a gene: 3. Germline-derived CDR1 and CDR2 are MNHEY and SVGAGI. The CDR3 covers 11 residues. CDR3 in amino acids: CASSDRVSYTF. In nucleotides, the CDR3 is TGTGCCAGCAGTGACAGGGTTAGCTACACCTTC.

The chain has TRBV11-2 and TRBJ2-1; TRBD2 aligns across 8 bases. The CDR3 contains 14 residues. From germline, CDR1 is SGHAT and CDR2 FQNNGV. V gave up 2 bases and J gave up 6 bases; unmatched junction bases: 3. The CDR3 here is CASSLSGGRNEQFF. CDR3 nucleotide sequence: TGTGCCAGCAGCTTAAGCGGGGGCCGCAATGAGCAGTTCTTC.

The J gene is TRBJ2-4, the V gene TRBV7-2; the match to TRBD2 covers 14 bases. The CDR3 is 18 residues long. Germline V gene lookup returns CDR1 SGHTA and CDR2 FQGNSA. After removal of 4 bases from V and 1 base from J, the junction contained 6 bases not matched to a gene. CDR3 coding DNA: TGTGCCAGCAGCTCTGGGACTAGCGGGGGCCCGGCCAAAAACATTCAGTACTTC. It translates to CASSSGTSGGPAKNIQYF. The entire variable domain, with the rest obtained from reference TRBV7-2 and TRBJ2-4, is as follows: GAGVSQSPSNKVTEKGKDVELRCDPISGHTALYWYRQSLGQGLEFLIYFQGNSAPDKSGLPSDRFSAERTGGSVSTLTIQRTQQEDSAVYLCASSSGTSGGPAKNIQYFGAGTRLSVL.

V and J are TRBV27 and TRBJ2-3, with D possibly being TRBD2 (5 bases). Germline CDR1 MNHEY, CDR2 SMNVEV (reference sequence). The V gene lost 7 bases and the J gene lost 2 bases, with 28 bases spanning the gap. The CDR3 extends over 19 amino acids. The CDR3 DNA follows: TGTGCCAGCACCTTAAGACCCGGACCGCTACTACGGGACACAGATACGCAGTATTTT. Translating it yields CASTLRPGPLLRDTDTQYF.